Below, 11 T cell receptor beta chains from the same sample are listed, as sequenced in a study of brain T cells in children with intractable seizures. Repertoires were generated with immunoSEQ multiplex PCR, while TCRdb's copy carries only in-frame clones and drops some. The top ten hold 3.5% to 4% of the sample, which has over 95,000 clones, 90% to 95% seen once. The sequences come from peripheral blood, collected at surgery. The receptors shown here come from a boy in the first two years of life with hemimegalencephaly and intractable seizures.

In this sample, this clone turned up a few times. CDR3 DNA sequence: TGTGCCAGCAGCCCAAGAGGAGGCGGGCTGGCCTACGAGCAGTACTTC. Translated, it gives CASSPRGGGLAYEQYF. J is TRBJ2-7 and V is TRBV4-2; D might be TRBD2 (5 bases). CDR3 length: 16 residues. Looked up from germline, CDR1 is LGHNA and CDR2 is YNFKEQ. V lost 4 bases to trimming and J lost 2 bases, with 18 bases between them.

This chain connects TRBV27 to TRBJ2-3; D gene ambiguous. Germline loops: CDR1 MNHEY, CDR2 SMNVEV (reference sequence). This CDR3 has 16 residues. V was pared by 5 bases and J by 2 bases, with 17 bases between. CDR3 loop: CASSPGRRPVTDTQYF. The CDR3 DNA sequence: TGTGCCAGCAGTCCCGGCCGGCGTCCCGTCACAGATACGCAGTATTTT.

The sample holds one count of this clone. The chain recombines TRBV2 with TRBJ2-5; 7 bases agree with TRBD2. J gave up 3 bases and V 6 bases, and 1 base lay outside the gene matches. The germline V gene has CDR1 SNHLY and CDR2 FYNNEI. CDR3 length: 12 residues. CDR3 amino acids: CASRGGKETQYF. The CDR3 DNA reads as TGTGCCAGCAGGGGGGGGAAAGAGACCCAGTACTTC.

The V and J genes are TRBV19 and TRBJ2-7; no firm D call. Germline assignment: CDR1 LNHDA and CDR2 SQIVND (reference sequence). This CDR3 has 14 amino acids. V was clipped by 5 bases and J by 4 bases, with 15 bases between them. CDR3 in amino acids: CASSPQSTPYEQYF. The DNA for the CDR3 is TGTGCCAGTAGTCCACAATCCACACCATACGAGCAGTACTTC.

The genes are TRBV7-7 and TRBJ1-4; 7 nucleotides line up with TRBD1. From germline, CDR1 is SSHAT and CDR2 FNYEAQ (reference sequence). Trimming at V came to 5 bases and at J to 7 bases, leaving 10 bases not matched to a gene. This CDR3 region has 15 residues. For the CDR3, the DNA is TGTGCCAGCAGCCCAAACAGGGGACTAGGTGAAAAACTGTTTTTT. This codes for CASSPNRGLGEKLFF.

This chain connects TRBV28 to TRBJ1-5; 7 bases are a match to TRBD1. V lost 7 bases to trimming and J lost 5 bases; unmatched junction nucleotides: 2. The CDR3 covers 12 residues. Germline V gene lookup returns CDR1 MDHEN and CDR2 SYDVKM. CDR3 amino acids: CASTRGDQPQHF. The CDR3 DNA is TGTGCCAGCACCAGGGGGGATCAGCCCCAGCATTTT.

This clone was detected once. The V and J genes are TRBV28 and TRBJ2-1; D ambiguous. Germline-derived CDR1 and CDR2 are MDHEN and SYDVKM. V was pared by 10 bases and J by 10 bases, with 17 bases between. The CDR3 has 12 residues. The CDR3 loop is CATSRPGDEQFF. Here the CDR3 DNA reads TGTGCCACCTCCCGGCCCGGAGACGAGCAGTTCTTC. Looking up the rest from reference TRBV28 and TRBJ2-1 gives the full variable domain: DVKVTQSSRYLVKRTGEKVFLECVQDMDHENMFWYRQDPGLGLRLIYFSYDVKMKEKGDIPEGYSVSREKKERFSLILESASTNQTSMYLCATSRPGDEQFFGPGTRLTVL.

The gene calls are TRBV10-3 and TRBJ1-2, with D unclear. This CDR3 is built from 15 residues. The germline V and J ends were trimmed by 1 base and 3 bases, with 12 bases remaining between them. Germline CDR1 is ENHRY and CDR2 is SYGVKD. CDR3 residues: CAISEYGKADYGYTF. CDR3 nucleotides: TGTGCCATCAGTGAGTATGGAAAGGCGGACTATGGCTACACCTTC.

The chain carries TRBV7-2 and TRBJ2-1; D remains unclear. V was clipped by 8 bases and J by 2 bases, with 7 bases between them. The CDR3 is 12 amino acids. Germline lookup yields CDR1 SGHTA and CDR2 FQGNSA. The CDR3 loop is CASSVAYNEQFF. DNA of the CDR3: TGTGCCAGCTCGGTGGCCTACAATGAGCAGTTCTTC.

The J gene is TRBJ2-7, the V gene TRBV28; D possibly corresponds to TRBD1 (5 bases). The V end lost 4 bases, the J end lost 0 bases, and 10 bases lay between the germline ends. Germline V gene sequence: CDR1 MDHEN, CDR2 SYDVKM. This CDR3 comprises 14 residues. CDR3 in amino acids: CASSSGDSSYEQYF. The CDR3 DNA reads as TGTGCCAGCAGTTCAGGAGACAGCTCCTACGAGCAGTACTTC.

The chain carries TRBV28 and TRBJ2-6; the D is unclear. Between the trimmed V and J ends, which lost 5 bases and 0 bases, there was a span of 11 bases. This CDR3 is 16 amino acids long. The germline V gene has CDR1 MDHEN and CDR2 SYDVKM. CDR3 loop: CASSMTLGSGANVLTF. The DNA for the CDR3 is TGTGCCAGCAGTATGACACTGGGCTCTGGGGCCAACGTCCTGACTTTC. The full variable domain, in which reference TRBV28 and TRBJ2-6 provide the parts outside the CDR3, is DVKVTQSSRYLVKRTGEKVFLECVQDMDHENMFWYRQDPGLGLRLIYFSYDVKMKEKGDIPEGYSVSREKKERFSLILESASTNQTSMYLCASSMTLGSGANVLTFGAGSRLTVL.